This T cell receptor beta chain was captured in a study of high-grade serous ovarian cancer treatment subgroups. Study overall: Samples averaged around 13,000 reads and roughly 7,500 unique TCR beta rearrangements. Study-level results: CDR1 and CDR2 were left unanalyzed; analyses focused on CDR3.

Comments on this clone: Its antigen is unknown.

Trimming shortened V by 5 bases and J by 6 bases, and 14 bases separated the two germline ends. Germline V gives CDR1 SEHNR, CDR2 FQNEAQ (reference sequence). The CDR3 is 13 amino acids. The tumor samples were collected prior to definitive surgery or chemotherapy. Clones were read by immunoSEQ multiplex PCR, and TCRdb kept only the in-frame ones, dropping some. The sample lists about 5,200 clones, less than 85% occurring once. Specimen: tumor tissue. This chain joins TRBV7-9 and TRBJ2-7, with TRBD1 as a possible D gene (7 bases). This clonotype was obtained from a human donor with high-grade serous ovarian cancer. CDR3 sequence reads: CASSLRGDSEQYF. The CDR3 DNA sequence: TGTGCCAGCAGCCTTAGGGGGGACAGCGAGCAGTACTTC. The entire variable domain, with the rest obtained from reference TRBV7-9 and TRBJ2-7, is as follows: DTGVSQNPRHKITKRGQNVTFRCDPISEHNRLYWYRQTLGQGPEFLTYFQNEAQLEKSRLLSDRFSAERPKGSFSTLEIQRTEQGDSAMYLCASSLRGDSEQYFGPGTRLTVT.